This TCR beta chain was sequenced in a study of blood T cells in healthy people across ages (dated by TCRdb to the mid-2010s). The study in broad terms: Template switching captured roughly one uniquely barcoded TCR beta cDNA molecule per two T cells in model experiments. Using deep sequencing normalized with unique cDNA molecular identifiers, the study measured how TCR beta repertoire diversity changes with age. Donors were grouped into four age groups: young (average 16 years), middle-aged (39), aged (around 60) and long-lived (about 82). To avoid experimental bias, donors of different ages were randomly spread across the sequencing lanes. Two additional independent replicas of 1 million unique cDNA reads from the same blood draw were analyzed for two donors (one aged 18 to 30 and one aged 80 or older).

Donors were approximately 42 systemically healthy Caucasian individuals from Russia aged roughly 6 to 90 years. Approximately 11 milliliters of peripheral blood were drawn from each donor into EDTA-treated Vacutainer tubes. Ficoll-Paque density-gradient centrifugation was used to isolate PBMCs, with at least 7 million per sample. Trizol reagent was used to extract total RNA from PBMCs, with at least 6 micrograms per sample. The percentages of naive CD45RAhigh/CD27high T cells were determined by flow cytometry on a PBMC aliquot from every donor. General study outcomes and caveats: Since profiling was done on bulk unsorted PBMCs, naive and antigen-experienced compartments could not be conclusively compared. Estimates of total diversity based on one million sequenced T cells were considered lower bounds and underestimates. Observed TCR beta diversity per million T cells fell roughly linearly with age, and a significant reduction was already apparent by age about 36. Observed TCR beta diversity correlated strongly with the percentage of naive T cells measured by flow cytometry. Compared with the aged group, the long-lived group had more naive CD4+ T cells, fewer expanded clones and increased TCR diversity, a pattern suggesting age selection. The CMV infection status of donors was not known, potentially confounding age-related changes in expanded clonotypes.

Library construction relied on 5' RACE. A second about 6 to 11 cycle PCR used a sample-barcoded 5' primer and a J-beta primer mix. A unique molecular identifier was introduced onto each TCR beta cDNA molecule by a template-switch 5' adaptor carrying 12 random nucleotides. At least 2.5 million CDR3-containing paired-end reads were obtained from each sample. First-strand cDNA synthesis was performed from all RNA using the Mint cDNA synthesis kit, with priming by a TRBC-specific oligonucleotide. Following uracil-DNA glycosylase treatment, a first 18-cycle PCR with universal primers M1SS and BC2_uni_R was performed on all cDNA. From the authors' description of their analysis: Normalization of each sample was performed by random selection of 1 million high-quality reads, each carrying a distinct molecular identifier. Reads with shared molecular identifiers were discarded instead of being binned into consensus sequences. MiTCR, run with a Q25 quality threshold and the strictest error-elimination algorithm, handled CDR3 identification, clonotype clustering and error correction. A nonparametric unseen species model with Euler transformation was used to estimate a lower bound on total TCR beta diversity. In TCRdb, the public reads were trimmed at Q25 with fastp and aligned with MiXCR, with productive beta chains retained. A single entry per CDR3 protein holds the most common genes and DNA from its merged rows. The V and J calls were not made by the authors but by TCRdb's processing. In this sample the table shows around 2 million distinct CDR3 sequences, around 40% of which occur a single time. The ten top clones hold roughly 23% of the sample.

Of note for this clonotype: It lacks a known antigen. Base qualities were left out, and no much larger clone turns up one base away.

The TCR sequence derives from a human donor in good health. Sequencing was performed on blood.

The CDR3 has the sequence CASRPAGDNEQFF. The sequenced DNA: TGTGCCAGCCGCCCTGCGGGGGACAATGAGCAGTTCTTC. The V and J genes are TRBV6-2 or TRBV6-3 and TRBJ2-1; 7 junctional bases match TRBD2. Trimmed from V: 8 bases; trimmed from J: 5 bases; junction bases lacking a gene match: 6. The CDR3 runs 13 amino acids, cysteine and phenylalanine included. Solely the CDR3 DNA is kept, with 39 bases framed from the first base. The germline V gene yields MNHEY for CDR1 and SVGEGT for CDR2.